This T cell receptor beta chain was sequenced in a study of blood T cell repertoires in COVID-19. The CDR3 spans 14 residues. Trimming at V came to 6 bases and at J to 3 bases, leaving 7 bases not matched to a gene. Per germline, CDR1 MNHEY and CDR2 SVGAGI. The assay was immunoSEQ multiplex PCR, and TCRdb's table has in-frame clones only and misses some. Of under 500,000 clones in the sample, approximately 92% were seen once. Cohort 3 recovery required two negative PCRs, clearance, or symptom resolution. The rearrangement uses TRBV6-5 and TRBJ2-7, with TRBD1 identical over 8 bases. This sequence was found in a man aged 25 to 40 who had recovered from COVID-19. Source material: PBMCs or T cells enriched from blood (not recorded which). The CDR3 is CASSSTGESYEQYF. Written as DNA, the CDR3 is TGTGCCAGCAGCTCGACAGGGGAGAGCTACGAGCAGTACTTC.